This T cell receptor (beta chain) was found in a study of cytomegalovirus exposure and HLA in healthy donors. The CDR3 is 16 amino acids. The V segment lost 4 bases and the J segment 6 bases; nucleotides outside the gene matches: 12. CDR1 SGHDT and CDR2 YYEEEE come from the germline V gene. The PCR used 60 Vbeta and 13 Jbeta primers. Assay used: immunoSEQ multiplex PCR; TCRdb lists only in-frame clones, some missing. The sample consists of about 200,000 clones, around 80% of them appearing once. The V call is TRBV5-6, the J call TRBJ2-3, with 9 bases aligning to TRBD2. Sequencing was done on a sample of PBMCs. The origin of this receptor is a man in his forties in good health and CMV-seropositive. CDR3 in amino acids: CASSEGLAGPRDTQYF. CDR3 coding DNA: TGTGCCAGCAGCGAGGGCCTAGCGGGGCCCCGGGATACGCAGTATTTT. The variable domain in full, completed from reference TRBV5-6 and TRBJ2-3, reads DAGVTQSPTHLIKTRGQQVTLRCSPKSGHDTVSWYQQALGQGPQFIFQYYEEEERQRGNFPDRFSGHQFPNYSSELNVNALLLGDSALYLCASSEGLAGPRDTQYFGPGTRLTVL.